Below, 4 T cell receptor beta chains from the same sample are listed, as sequenced in a study of CD8+CD57+ T cells in acquired aplastic anemia. The template for TCR beta VDJ and CDR3 sequence profiling was genomic DNA. TCRdb re-analysed the reads in MiXCR, keeping a single row per CDR3 protein. This table holds under 200,000 distinct CDR3 sequences, approximately 40% found once. The sequencing sample was made of sorted CD4+, CD8+, or CD8+CD57+ T cells (not recorded which) from PBMCs. The receptor source for this set is a human donor in good health.

This chain joins TRBV5-1 and TRBJ2-7; 8 nucleotides match TRBD2. The V gene end was trimmed by 4 bases and the J gene end by 3 bases; junction bases not matched to a gene: 6. The germline CDR1 and CDR2 sequences are SGHRS and YFSETQ. CDR3 length equals 14 residues. The CDR3 loop is CASSLAGSGYEQYF. CDR3 nucleotide sequence: TGCGCCAGCAGCCTAGCGGGCAGCGGCTACGAGCAGTACTTC.

This clonotype was recorded at least ten times. The chain couples TRBV10-2 to TRBJ2-7; no clear D. Per the germline V gene, CDR1 is WSHSY and CDR2 is SAAADI. V was pared by 0 bases and J by 3 bases, with 6 bases between. This CDR3 contains 13 residues. The CDR3 sequence is CASSESTGYEQYF. The DNA of the CDR3 is TGCGCCAGCAGTGAGTCTACGGGCTACGAGCAGTACTTC.

This sequence joins TRBV19 and TRBJ2-3, with a possible D match to TRBD2 (6 bases). The CDR3 is 15 amino acids. CDR1 and CDR2 (germline): LNHDA, SQIVND (reference sequence). V was trimmed by 6 bases and J by 4 bases, leaving 17 bases between them. The DNA of the CDR3 is TGTGCCAGTAGACCTGCTGGGAGGCGGGCAGATACGCAGTATTTT. Residues: CASRPAGRRADTQYF.

This chain links TRBV18 with TRBJ1-5, with D unclear. Germline CDR1 and CDR2: KGHSH and LQKENI. The CDR3 extends over 15 amino acids. The V gene lost 4 bases and the J gene lost 1 base, with 11 bases spanning the gap. The CDR3 DNA sequence: TGTGCCAGCTCACTAGACTATCTAAGCAATCAGCCCCAGCATTTT. Translated: CASSLDYLSNQPQHF.